This T cell receptor beta chain emerged from a study of tumor and adjacent non-tumor tissue in lung cancer. Whole-study findings and limits: Tumor TCR diversity, when higher, was linked to shorter survival.

As to this clonotype: Its antigen is undetermined. An end of the junction differs from the germline gene, which may be a read error.

This sample's RNA came from whole unsorted tissue. This non-tumor lung sample came from over 3 cm beyond the tumor edge. Germline V lookup: CDR1 WNHNN, CDR2 SYGVQD (reference sequence). The CDR3 consists of 16 residues. The library came from three nested PCR rounds adapted from ARM-PCR protocols. MiXCR was run by TCRdb on the multiplex PCR reads, yielding one entry per CDR3 protein. Of around 57,000 distinct CDR3 sequences listed, around two thirds were seen once; the top ten hold about 32%. This receptor was obtained from a man between 65 and 85 years old with non-small cell lung cancer. The chain employs TRBV10-1 and TRBJ2-2, with 8 bases lining up with TRBD2. What was sequenced was distant non-tumor lung tissue. CDR3 loop: CASSETLTSATGELSF. The CDR3, as DNA: TGCGCCAGTAGTGAGACCTTGACTAGCGCCACCGGGGAGCTGTCTTTT.